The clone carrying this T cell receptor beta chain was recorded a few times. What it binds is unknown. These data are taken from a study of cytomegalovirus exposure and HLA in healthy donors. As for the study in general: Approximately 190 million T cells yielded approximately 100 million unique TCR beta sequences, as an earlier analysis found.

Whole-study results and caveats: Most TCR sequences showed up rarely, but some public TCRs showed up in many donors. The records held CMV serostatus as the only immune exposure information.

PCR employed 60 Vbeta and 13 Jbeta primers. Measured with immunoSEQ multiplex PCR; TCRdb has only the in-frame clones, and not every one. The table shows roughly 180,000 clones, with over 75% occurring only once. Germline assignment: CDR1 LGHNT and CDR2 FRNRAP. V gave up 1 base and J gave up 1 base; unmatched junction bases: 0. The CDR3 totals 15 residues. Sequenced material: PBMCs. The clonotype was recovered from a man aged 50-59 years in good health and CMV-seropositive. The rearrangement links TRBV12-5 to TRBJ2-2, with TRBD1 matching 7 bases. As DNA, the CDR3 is TGTGCTAGTGGTTTGGGACAGGGGAACACCGGGGAGCTGTTTTTT. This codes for CASGLGQGNTGELFF.